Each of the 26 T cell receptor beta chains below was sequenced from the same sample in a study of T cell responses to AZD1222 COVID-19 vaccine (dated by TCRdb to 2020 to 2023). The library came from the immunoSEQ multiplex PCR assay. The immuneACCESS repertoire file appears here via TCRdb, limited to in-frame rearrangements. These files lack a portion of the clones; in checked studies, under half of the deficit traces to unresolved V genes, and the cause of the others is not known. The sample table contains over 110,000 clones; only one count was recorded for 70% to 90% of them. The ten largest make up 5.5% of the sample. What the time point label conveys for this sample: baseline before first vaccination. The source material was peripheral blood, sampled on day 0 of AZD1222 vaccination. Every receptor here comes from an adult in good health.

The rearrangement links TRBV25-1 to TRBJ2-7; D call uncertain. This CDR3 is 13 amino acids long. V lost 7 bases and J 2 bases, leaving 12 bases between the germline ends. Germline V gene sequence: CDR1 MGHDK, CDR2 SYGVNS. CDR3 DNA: TGTGCCAGCATCGGCAGGAATACCTACGAGCAGTACTTC. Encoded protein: CASIGRNTYEQYF.

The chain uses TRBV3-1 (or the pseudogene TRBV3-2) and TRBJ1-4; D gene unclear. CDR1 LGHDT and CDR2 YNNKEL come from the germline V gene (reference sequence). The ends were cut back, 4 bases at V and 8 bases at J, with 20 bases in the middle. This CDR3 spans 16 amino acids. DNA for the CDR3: TGTGCCAGCAGCCGTAGATTGGGAAATGTCCTCGAAAAACTGTTTTTT. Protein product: CASSRRLGNVLEKLFF.

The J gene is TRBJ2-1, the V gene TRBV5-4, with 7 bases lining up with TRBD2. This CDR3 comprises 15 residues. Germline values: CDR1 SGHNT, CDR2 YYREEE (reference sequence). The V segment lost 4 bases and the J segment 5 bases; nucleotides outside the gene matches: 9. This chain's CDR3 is CASSEKASGDNEQFF. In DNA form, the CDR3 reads TGTGCCAGCAGCGAGAAGGCTAGCGGAGACAATGAGCAGTTCTTC.

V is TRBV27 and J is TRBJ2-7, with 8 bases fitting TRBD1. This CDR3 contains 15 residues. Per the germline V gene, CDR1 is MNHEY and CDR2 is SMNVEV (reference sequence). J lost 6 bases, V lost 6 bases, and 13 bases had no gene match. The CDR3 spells CASRSKTRGPGEQYF. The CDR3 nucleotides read TGTGCCAGCAGGTCGAAAACCAGGGGGCCCGGCGAGCAGTACTTC.

The chain's CDR3 is CASSPVGREQETQYF. The DNA of the CDR3 is TGTGCCAGCAGCCCCGTGGGGAGGGAACAAGAGACCCAGTACTTC. The rearrangement uses TRBV11-3 and TRBJ2-5; TRBD2 matches at 7 bases. CDR1 is SGHNT and CDR2 is YENEEA in the germline V gene. This CDR3 comprises 15 residues. The ends lost 5 bases at V and 2 bases at J; junction bases unmatched: 8.

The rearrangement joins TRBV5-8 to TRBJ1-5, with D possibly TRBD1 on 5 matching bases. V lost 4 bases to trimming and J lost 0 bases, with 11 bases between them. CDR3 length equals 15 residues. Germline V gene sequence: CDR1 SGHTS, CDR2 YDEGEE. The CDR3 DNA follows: TGTGCCAGCAGCCCCGACAGTTTTAGCAATCAGCCCCAGCATTTT. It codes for CASSPDSFSNQPQHF. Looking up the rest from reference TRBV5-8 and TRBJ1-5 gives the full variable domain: EAGVTQSPTHLIKTRGQQATLRCSPISGHTSVYWYQQALGLGLQFLLWYDEGEERNRGNFPPRFSGRQFPNYSSELNVNALELEDSALYLCASSPDSFSNQPQHFGDGTRLSIL.

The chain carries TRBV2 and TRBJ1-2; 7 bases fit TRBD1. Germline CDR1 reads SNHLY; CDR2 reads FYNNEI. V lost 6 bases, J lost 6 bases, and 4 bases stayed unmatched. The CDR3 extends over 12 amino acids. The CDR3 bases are TGTGCCAGCAGGGGGACAGCGGATGGCTACACCTTC. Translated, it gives CASRGTADGYTF. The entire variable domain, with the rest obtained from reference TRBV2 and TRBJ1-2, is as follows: EPEVTQTPSHQVTQMGQEVILRCVPISNHLYFYWYRQILGQKVEFLVSFYNNEISEKSEIFDDQFSVERPDGSNFTLKIRSTKLEDSAMYFCASRGTADGYTFGSGTRLTVV.

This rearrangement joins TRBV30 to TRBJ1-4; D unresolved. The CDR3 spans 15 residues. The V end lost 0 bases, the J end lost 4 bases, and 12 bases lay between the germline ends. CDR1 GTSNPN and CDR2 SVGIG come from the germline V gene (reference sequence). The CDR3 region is CAWSVYGSGNEKLFF. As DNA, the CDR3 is TGTGCCTGGAGTGTATATGGCAGCGGTAATGAAAAACTGTTTTTT. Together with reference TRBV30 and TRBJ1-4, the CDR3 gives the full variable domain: SQTIHQWPATLVQPVGSPLSLECTVEGTSNPNLYWYRQAAGRGLQLLFYSVGIGQISSEVPQNLSASRPQDRQFILSSKKLLLSDSGFYLCAWSVYGSGNEKLFFGSGTQLSVL.

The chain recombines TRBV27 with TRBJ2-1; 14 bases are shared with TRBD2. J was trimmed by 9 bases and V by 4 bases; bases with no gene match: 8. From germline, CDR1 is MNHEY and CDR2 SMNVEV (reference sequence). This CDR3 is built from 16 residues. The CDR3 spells CASSSPGLAGVGEQFF. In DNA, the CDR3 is TGTGCCAGCAGTTCCCCGGGACTAGCGGGAGTCGGTGAGCAGTTCTTC.

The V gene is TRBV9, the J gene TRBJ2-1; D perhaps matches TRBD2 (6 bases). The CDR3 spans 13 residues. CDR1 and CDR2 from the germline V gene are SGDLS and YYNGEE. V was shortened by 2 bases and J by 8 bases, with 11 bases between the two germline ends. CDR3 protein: CASSVGGVYEQFF. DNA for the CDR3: TGTGCCAGCAGCGTGGGCGGGGTCTATGAGCAGTTCTTC.

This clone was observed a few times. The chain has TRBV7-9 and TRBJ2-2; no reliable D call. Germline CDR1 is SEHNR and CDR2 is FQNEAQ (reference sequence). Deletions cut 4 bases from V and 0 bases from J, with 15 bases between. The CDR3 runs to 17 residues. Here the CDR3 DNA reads TGTGCCAGCAGCTGGGATCCGACCGAGACGAACACCGGGGAGCTGTTTTTT. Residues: CASSWDPTETNTGELFF.

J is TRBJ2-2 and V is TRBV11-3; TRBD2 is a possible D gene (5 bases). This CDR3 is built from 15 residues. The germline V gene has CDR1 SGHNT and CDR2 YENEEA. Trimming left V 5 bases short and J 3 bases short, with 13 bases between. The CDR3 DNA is TGTGCCAGCAGCCCAACATTTAGCGACACCGGGGAGCTGTTTTTT. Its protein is CASSPTFSDTGELFF.

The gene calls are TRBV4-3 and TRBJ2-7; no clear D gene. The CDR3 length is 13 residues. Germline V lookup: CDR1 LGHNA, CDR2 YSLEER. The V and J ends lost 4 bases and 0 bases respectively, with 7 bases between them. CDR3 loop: CASSPTVSYEQYF. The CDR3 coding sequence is TGCGCCAGCAGCCCAACGGTCTCCTACGAGCAGTACTTC.

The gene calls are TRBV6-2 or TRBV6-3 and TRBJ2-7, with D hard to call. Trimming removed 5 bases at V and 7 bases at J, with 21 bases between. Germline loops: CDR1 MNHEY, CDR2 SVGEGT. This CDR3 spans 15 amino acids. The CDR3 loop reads CASSPTLPFAREQYF. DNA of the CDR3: TGTGCCAGCAGTCCCACCCTTCCCTTTGCTCGGGAGCAGTACTTC.

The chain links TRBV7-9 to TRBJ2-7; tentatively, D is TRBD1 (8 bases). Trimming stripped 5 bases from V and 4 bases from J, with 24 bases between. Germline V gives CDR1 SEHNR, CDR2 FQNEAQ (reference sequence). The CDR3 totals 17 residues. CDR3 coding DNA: TGTGCCAGCAGCCACCCCCTAGGACAGGGAGGGGGTTACGAGCAGTACTTC. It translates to CASSHPLGQGGGYEQYF.

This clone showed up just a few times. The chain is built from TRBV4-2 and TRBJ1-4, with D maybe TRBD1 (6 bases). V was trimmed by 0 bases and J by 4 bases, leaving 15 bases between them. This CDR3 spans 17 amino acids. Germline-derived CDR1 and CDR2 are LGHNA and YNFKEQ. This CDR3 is CASSQDTGKPLNEKLFF. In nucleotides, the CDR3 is TGTGCCAGCAGCCAAGATACAGGGAAGCCTCTTAATGAAAAACTGTTTTTT.

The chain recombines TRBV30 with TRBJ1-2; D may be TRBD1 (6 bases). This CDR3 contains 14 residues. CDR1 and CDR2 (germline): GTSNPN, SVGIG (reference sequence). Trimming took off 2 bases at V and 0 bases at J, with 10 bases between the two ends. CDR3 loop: CAWSIGGSNYGYTF. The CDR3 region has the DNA TGTGCCTGGAGTATCGGGGGCTCTAACTATGGCTACACCTTC. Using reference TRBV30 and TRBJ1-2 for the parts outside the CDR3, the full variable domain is SQTIHQWPATLVQPVGSPLSLECTVEGTSNPNLYWYRQAAGRGLQLLFYSVGIGQISSEVPQNLSASRPQDRQFILSSKKLLLSDSGFYLCAWSIGGSNYGYTFGSGTRLTVV.

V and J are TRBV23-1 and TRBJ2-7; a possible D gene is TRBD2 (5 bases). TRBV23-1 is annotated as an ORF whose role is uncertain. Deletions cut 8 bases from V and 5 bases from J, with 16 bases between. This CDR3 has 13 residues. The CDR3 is CASSARVTHEQYF. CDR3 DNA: TGCGCCAGCTCCGCGAGGGTCACCCACGAGCAGTACTTC.

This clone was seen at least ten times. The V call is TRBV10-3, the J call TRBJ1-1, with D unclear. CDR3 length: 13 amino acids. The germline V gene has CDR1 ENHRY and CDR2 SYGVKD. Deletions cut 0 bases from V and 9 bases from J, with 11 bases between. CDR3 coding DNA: TGTGCCATCAGTGAGTCCGACACGACCAAAGCTTTCTTT. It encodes CAISESDTTKAFF.

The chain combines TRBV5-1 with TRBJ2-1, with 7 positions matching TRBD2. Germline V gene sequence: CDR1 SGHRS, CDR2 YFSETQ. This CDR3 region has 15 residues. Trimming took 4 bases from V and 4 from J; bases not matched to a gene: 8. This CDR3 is CASSPGLTTYNEQFF. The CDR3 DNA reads TGCGCCAGCAGCCCGGGACTAACGACGTACAATGAGCAGTTCTTC.

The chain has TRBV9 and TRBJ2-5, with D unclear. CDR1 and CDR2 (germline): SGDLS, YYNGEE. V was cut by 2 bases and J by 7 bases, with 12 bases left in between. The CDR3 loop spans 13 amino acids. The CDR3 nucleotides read TGTGCCAGCAGCGTGACGAGCGACGGGACCCAGTACTTC. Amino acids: CASSVTSDGTQYF.

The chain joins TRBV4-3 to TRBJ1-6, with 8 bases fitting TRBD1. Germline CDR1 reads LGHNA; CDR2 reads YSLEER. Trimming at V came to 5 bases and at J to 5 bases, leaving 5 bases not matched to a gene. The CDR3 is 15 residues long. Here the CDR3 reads CASSTQDRDNSPLHF. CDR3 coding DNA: TGCGCCAGCAGCACCCAGGACAGGGATAATTCACCCCTCCACTTT.

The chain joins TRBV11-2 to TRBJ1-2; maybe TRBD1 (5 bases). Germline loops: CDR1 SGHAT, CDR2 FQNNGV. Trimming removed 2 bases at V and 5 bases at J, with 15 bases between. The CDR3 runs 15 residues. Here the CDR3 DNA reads TGTGCCAGCAGCTTAAATGGGGCCATTCTTTATGGCTACACCTTC. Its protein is CASSLNGAILYGYTF.

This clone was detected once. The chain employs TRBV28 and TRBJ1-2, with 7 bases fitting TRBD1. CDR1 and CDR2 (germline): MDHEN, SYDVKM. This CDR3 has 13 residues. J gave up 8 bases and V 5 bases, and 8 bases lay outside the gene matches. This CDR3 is CASSLGTAEGYTF. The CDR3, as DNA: TGTGCCAGCAGTCTCGGGACAGCGGAAGGCTACACCTTC.

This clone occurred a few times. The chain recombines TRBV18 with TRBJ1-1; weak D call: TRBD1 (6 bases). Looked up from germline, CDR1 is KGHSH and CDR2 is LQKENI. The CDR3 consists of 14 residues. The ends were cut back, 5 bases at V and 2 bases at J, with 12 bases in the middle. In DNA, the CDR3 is TGTGCCAGCTCAAGGGCCAGGGGAAACACTGAAGCTTTCTTT. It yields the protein CASSRARGNTEAFF.

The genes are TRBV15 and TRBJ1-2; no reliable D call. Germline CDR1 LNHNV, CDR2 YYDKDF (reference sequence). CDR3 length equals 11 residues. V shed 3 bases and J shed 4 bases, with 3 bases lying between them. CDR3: CATSSRYGYTF. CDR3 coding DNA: TGTGCCACCAGCAGCCGCTATGGCTACACCTTC.